The following is a T cell receptor beta chain sequence with its context. Its antigen is not identified. This entry is derived from a study of T cell responses to AZD1222 COVID-19 vaccine. Assay used: immunoSEQ multiplex PCR; TCRdb lists only in-frame clones, some missing. The data contain about 100,000 clones, around 91% of them seen just once; the ten biggest clones take up 15% to 20%. V dropped 0 bases and J dropped 0 bases, with 11 bases sitting between them. The CDR3 is 17 amino acids. Per the germline V gene, CDR1 is MNHNS and CDR2 is SASEGT. Study results and caveats: The sample set comprised mostly white British donors with more females, and clonal diversity was possibly underestimated.

The origin of this receptor is an adult in good health. The chain carries TRBV6-1 and TRBJ1-4; a weak D match, TRBD1 (5 bases). The source was peripheral blood, collected on day 0 of AZD1222 vaccination. The CDR3 coding sequence is TGTGCCAGCAGTGAAGCCCCTCGGACAACAACTAATGAAAAACTGTTTTTT. Translated: CASSEAPRTTTNEKLFF.